Below are 27 T cell receptor beta chains sequenced from a single sample in a study of beta chain features in type 1 diabetes. Expressed TCRB transcripts were sequenced after all isolated RNA was converted to cDNA. The assay was immunoSEQ multiplex PCR, and TCRdb's table has in-frame clones only and misses some. The sample holds some 170,000 clones, roughly 60% seen once. What these receptors recognize is not known. Study observations and caveats: Shorter TCRB CDR3s, moderately but significantly so, marked every one of the four CD4+ subsets in Type 1 diabetes patients.

The sequenced material came from naive CD4+ T cells from blood. The receptors come from a man aged 25 to 45 with type 1 diabetes.

V usage is TRBV19 and J usage is TRBJ1-1, with 10 bases that match TRBD1. Looked up from germline, CDR1 is LNHDA and CDR2 is SQIVND (reference sequence). The CDR3 runs 16 residues. Losses at the gene ends were 6 bases for V and 3 bases for J; bases not matched to a gene: 10. CDR3 residues: CASRILDRGLDTEAFF. In DNA, the CDR3 is TGTGCCAGTAGGATCCTCGACAGGGGGCTTGACACTGAAGCTTTCTTT.

The table lists this clone with a few counts. The chain is built from TRBV2 and TRBJ2-3; D unclear. Looked up from germline, CDR1 is SNHLY and CDR2 is FYNNEI. The CDR3 has 12 amino acids. Trimming took 1 base from V and 4 from J, leaving 3 bases between them. The CDR3 region is CASSEGADTQYF. The DNA of the CDR3 is TGTGCCAGCAGTGAAGGCGCAGATACGCAGTATTTT.

This clone was picked up one time. The genes are TRBV5-1 and TRBJ2-5; D is unresolved. Germline V lookup: CDR1 SGHRS, CDR2 YFSETQ. The CDR3 has 13 residues. The V end was cut by 1 base, the J end by 5 bases, with 9 bases between. CDR3 amino acids: CASSLFRSETQYF. DNA for the CDR3: TGCGCCAGCAGCTTGTTTCGATCGGAGACCCAGTACTTC.

This clone was seen more than once but under ten times. This chain connects TRBV2 to TRBJ1-1, with TRBD1 matching over 7 bases. CDR1 is SNHLY and CDR2 is FYNNEI in the germline V gene. The V gene end was trimmed by 10 bases and the J gene end by 1 base; junction bases not matched to a gene: 9. The CDR3 runs 14 residues. The CDR3 DNA sequence: TGTGCCACCGGACAGGAGGTTACGAACACTGAAGCTTTCTTT. As protein: CATGQEVTNTEAFF.

V and J are TRBV30 and TRBJ1-2, with D unclear. V was pared by 2 bases and J by 4 bases, with 11 bases between. CDR1 and CDR2 from the germline V gene are GTSNPN and SVGIG (reference sequence). The CDR3 has 13 amino acids. The CDR3 sequence: CAWSPAGFYGYTF. In DNA, the CDR3 is TGTGCCTGGAGTCCCGCGGGGTTCTATGGCTACACCTTC.

V and J are TRBV30 and TRBJ1-4; D gene unclear. The CDR3 sequence is 14 residues long. V was trimmed by 0 bases and J by 4 bases, leaving 9 bases between them. The germline V gene encodes CDR1 GTSNPN and CDR2 SVGIG (reference sequence). CDR3 DNA sequence: TGTGCCTGGAGTGTACATCAAAGTAATGAAAAACTGTTTTTT. Translated: CAWSVHQSNEKLFF.

There are a few counts of this clone. The chain is built from TRBV29-1 and TRBJ2-7; D is possibly TRBD1 (5 bases). Germline V gene lookup returns CDR1 SQVTM and CDR2 ANQGSEA. The CDR3 is made up of 12 amino acids. V lost 4 bases, J lost 4 bases, and 11 bases lay in between. The CDR3, as DNA: TGCAGCGTTGGACAACAGGTGTACGAGCAGTACTTC. It encodes CSVGQQVYEQYF.

Only a few counts were recorded for this clone. The chain is built from TRBV4-3 and TRBJ2-1; a possible D gene is TRBD1 (6 bases). This CDR3 has 15 residues. Deletions cut 4 bases from V and 2 bases from J, with 12 bases between. The germline CDR1 and CDR2 sequences are LGHNA and YSLEER. CDR3 residues: CASSPSGGAYNEQFF. The CDR3 DNA reads as TGCGCCAGCAGCCCGAGTGGGGGCGCCTACAATGAGCAGTTCTTC.

A note on this clone: This sample includes further DNA sequences coding for the same CDR3. The chain carries TRBV20-1 and TRBJ1-1, with D unclear. Germline values: CDR1 DFQATT, CDR2 SNEGSKA (reference sequence). CDR3 length equals 11 residues. Deletions cut 1 base from V and 0 bases from J, with 0 bases between. The CDR3 DNA reads as TGCAGTGCTAGAGTGAACACTGAAGCTTTCTTT. Its protein product is CSARVNTEAFF.

The CDR3: CASSFQGNEQFF. Written as DNA, the CDR3 is TGTGCCAGCAGCTTCCAGGGTAATGAGCAGTTCTTC. The V call is TRBV7-9, the J call TRBJ2-1; possible D gene TRBD1, 5 bases. There are 12 residues in the CDR3. Germline V gene sequence: CDR1 SEHNR, CDR2 FQNEAQ (reference sequence). Trimming pared 3 bases from V and 7 bases from J, leaving 7 bases between. The full variable domain, in which reference TRBV7-9 and TRBJ2-1 provide the parts outside the CDR3, is DTGVSQNPRHKITKRGQNVTFRCDPISEHNRLYWYRQTLGQGPEFLTYFQNEAQLEKSRLLSDRFSAERPKGSFSTLEIQRTEQGDSAMYLCASSFQGNEQFFGPGTRLTVL.

The sample holds a few counts of this clone. CDR3 nucleotide sequence: TGTGCCAGCAGCTTAGGGGCTAGCGGGGGAACATCGCAAGAGACCCAGTACTTC. This encodes CASSLGASGGTSQETQYF. The chain employs TRBV7-2 and TRBJ2-5; TRBD2 agrees at 10 bases. The CDR3 is made up of 18 amino acids. Germline values: CDR1 SGHTA, CDR2 FQGNSA. V lost 1 base, J lost 2 bases, and 10 bases stayed unmatched.

The chain employs TRBV6-5 and TRBJ2-7; D ambiguous. The V and J ends lost 0 bases and 3 bases respectively, with 6 bases between them. Germline V gene lookup returns CDR1 MNHEY and CDR2 SVGAGI. The length of the CDR3 is 13 residues. The DNA of the CDR3 is TGTGCCAGCAGTTACTCGAAGGGCTACGAGCAGTACTTC. Translated, it gives CASSYSKGYEQYF.

V and J are TRBV27 and TRBJ2-3; 7 bases align to TRBD1. The V gene end was trimmed by 5 bases and the J gene end by 1 base; junction bases not matched to a gene: 15. This CDR3 is 18 amino acids long. Germline-derived CDR1 and CDR2 are MNHEY and SMNVEV (reference sequence). The CDR3 nucleotides are TGTGCCAGCAGTCACATGACAGGGCTCGAATTCGGCACAGATACGCAGTATTTT. Translated, it gives CASSHMTGLEFGTDTQYF.

In its sample, this clone was seen a few times. Other DNA sequences of this sample code for an identical CDR3. V gene TRBV5-1 combines with J gene TRBJ2-5; D call uncertain. The germline V gene encodes CDR1 SGHRS and CDR2 YFSETQ. V was trimmed by 4 bases and J by 1 base, leaving 2 bases between them. CDR3 length: 11 amino acids. The CDR3 spells CASSLQETQYF. CDR3 nucleotides: TGCGCCAGCAGCCTCCAAGAGACCCAGTACTTC.

The gene calls are TRBV15 and TRBJ1-4; D remains unclear. This CDR3 comprises 15 residues. Germline CDR1 is LNHNV and CDR2 is YYDKDF (reference sequence). With 0 bases removed from V and 5 bases from J, the gap between germline ends came to 10 bases. The CDR3 sequence: CATSRDSGGNEKLFF. CDR3 nucleotides: TGTGCCACCAGCAGAGATAGTGGAGGAAATGAAAAACTGTTTTTT.

This chain connects TRBV7-9 to TRBJ2-1, with 9 bases that match TRBD1. Germline lookup yields CDR1 SEHNR and CDR2 FQNEAQ (reference sequence). CDR3 length: 15 residues. Trimming at V came to 5 bases and at J to 7 bases, leaving 9 bases not matched to a gene. The CDR3: CASSPQGARGNEQFF. The CDR3 DNA reads as TGTGCCAGCAGCCCACAGGGGGCGCGGGGGAATGAGCAGTTCTTC. Variable domain in full (rest from reference TRBV7-9 and TRBJ2-1): DTGVSQNPRHKITKRGQNVTFRCDPISEHNRLYWYRQTLGQGPEFLTYFQNEAQLEKSRLLSDRFSAERPKGSFSTLEIQRTEQGDSAMYLCASSPQGARGNEQFFGPGTRLTVL.

V usage is TRBV2 and J usage is TRBJ2-3, with 7 nucleotides matching TRBD2. Germline CDR1 reads SNHLY; CDR2 reads FYNNEI. J was trimmed by 2 bases and V by 4 bases; bases with no gene match: 0. The CDR3 extends over 13 amino acids. The CDR3 region is CASSGDYTDTQYF. DNA for the CDR3: TGTGCCAGCAGTGGGGACTACACAGATACGCAGTATTTT.

The V call is TRBV7-2, the J call TRBJ2-2; no firm D call. V was shortened by 5 bases and J by 0 bases, with 1 base between the two germline ends. This CDR3 region has 12 residues. Germline CDR1 SGHTA, CDR2 FQGNSA. CDR3 DNA sequence: TGTGCCAGCAGCGCGAACACCGGGGAGCTGTTTTTT. Residues: CASSANTGELFF.

The V gene is TRBV9, the J gene TRBJ1-2; the D is unclear. The V end was cut by 0 bases, the J end by 7 bases, with 7 bases between. The CDR3 runs to 12 residues. Germline V lookup: CDR1 SGDLS, CDR2 YYNGEE. The CDR3 DNA reads TGTGCCAGCAGCGTAGGTGGTAGTGGCTACACCTTC. Translating gives CASSVGGSGYTF.

This clone was recorded a few times. Other nucleotide sequences in the sample specify the same CDR3. V usage is TRBV7-2 and J usage is TRBJ2-3, with D uncertain. There are 12 residues in the CDR3. Germline V gene data show CDR1 as SGHTA and CDR2 as FQGNSA. The V and J ends lost 5 bases and 2 bases respectively, with 5 bases between them. The CDR3 bases are TGTGCCAGCAGCCTATACACAGATACGCAGTATTTT. Its translation: CASSLYTDTQYF. The variable domain in full, with the rest retrieved from reference TRBV7-2 and TRBJ2-3, is GAGVSQSPSNKVTEKGKDVELRCDPISGHTALYWYRQSLGQGLEFLIYFQGNSAPDKSGLPSDRFSAERTGGSVSTLTIQRTQQEDSAVYLCASSLYTDTQYFGPGTRLTVL.

This clone has just a few counts. The chain carries TRBV5-1 and TRBJ1-5, with 10 bases that match TRBD1. The CDR3 is made up of 15 amino acids. V lost 3 bases and J lost 5; bases outside the gene matches: 5. From germline, CDR1 is SGHRS and CDR2 YFSETQ. CDR3 in amino acids: CASSYSGTGDQPQHF. CDR3 in DNA: TGCGCCAGCAGCTACTCCGGGACAGGGGATCAGCCCCAGCATTTT.

The rearrangement links TRBV5-4 to TRBJ2-1; D might be TRBD1 or TRBD2, each matching 6 bases. Germline V gives CDR1 SGHNT, CDR2 YYREEE (reference sequence). The CDR3 loop spans 13 amino acids. The V end lost 5 bases, the J end lost 5 bases, and 11 bases lay between the germline ends. The CDR3 region has the DNA TGTGCCAGCAGGCGCGGGACAAACAATGAGCAGTTCTTC. Its protein product is CASRRGTNNEQFF.

The chain carries TRBV5-6 and TRBJ2-5; D is ambiguous. CDR1 and CDR2 from the germline V gene are SGHDT and YYEEEE. V lost 4 bases, J lost 5 bases, and 15 bases lay in between. The CDR3 runs 14 residues. DNA of the CDR3: TGTGCCAGCAGCCATGAGCCTGTACGCGAGACCCAGTACTTC. Protein product: CASSHEPVRETQYF.

The gene calls are TRBV5-4 and TRBJ2-3; 8 nucleotides align to TRBD2. Per the germline V gene, CDR1 is SGHNT and CDR2 is YYREEE (reference sequence). V gave up 4 bases and J gave up 1 base; unmatched junction bases: 5. The CDR3 runs 15 residues. The CDR3 protein is CASSLSGGRTDTQYF. CDR3 in DNA: TGTGCCAGCAGCCTGAGCGGGGGACGCACAGATACGCAGTATTTT.

This clone was seen a few times. The CDR3 sequence is CASSQGGNSPLHF. DNA for the CDR3: TGTGCCAGCAGCCAGGGGGGGAATTCACCCCTCCACTTT. J is TRBJ1-6 and V is TRBV14; D perhaps matches TRBD1 (5 bases). V lost 3 bases and J 7 bases, leaving 7 bases between the germline ends. Germline CDR1 and CDR2: SGHDN and FVKESK. This CDR3 has 13 amino acids.

The chain combines TRBV6-6 with TRBJ2-3; D gene unclear. CDR1 and CDR2 from the germline V gene are MNHNY and SVGAGI (reference sequence). The CDR3 sequence is 15 residues long. Trimming took off 7 bases at V and 1 base at J, with 15 bases between the two ends. The CDR3 sequence is CASTLGQAGTDTQYF. The DNA of the CDR3 is TGTGCCAGCACCCTAGGTCAGGCTGGCACAGATACGCAGTATTTT.

This clone was seen more than once but under ten times. V and J are TRBV4-3 and TRBJ2-1, with TRBD2 identical over 13 bases. V dropped 5 bases and J dropped 8; count of bases not matched to a gene: 9. Germline V gene data show CDR1 as LGHNA and CDR2 as YSLEER. The CDR3 sequence is 16 residues long. The DNA for the CDR3 is TGCGCCAGCAGCTCTACTAGCGGGGGGGCTCAGGATGAGCAGTTCTTC. Translated, it gives CASSSTSGGAQDEQFF.